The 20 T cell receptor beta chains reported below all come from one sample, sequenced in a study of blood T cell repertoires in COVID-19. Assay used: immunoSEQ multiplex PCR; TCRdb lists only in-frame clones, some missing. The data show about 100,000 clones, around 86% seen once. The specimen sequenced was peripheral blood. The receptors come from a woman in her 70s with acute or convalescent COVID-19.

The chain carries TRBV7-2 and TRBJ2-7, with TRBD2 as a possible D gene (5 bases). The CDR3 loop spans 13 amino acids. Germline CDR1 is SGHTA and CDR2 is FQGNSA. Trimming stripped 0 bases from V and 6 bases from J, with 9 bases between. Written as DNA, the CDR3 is TGTGCCAGCAGCTTAGCCCCCCGGGGCGAGCAGTACGTC. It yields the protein CASSLAPRGEQYV.

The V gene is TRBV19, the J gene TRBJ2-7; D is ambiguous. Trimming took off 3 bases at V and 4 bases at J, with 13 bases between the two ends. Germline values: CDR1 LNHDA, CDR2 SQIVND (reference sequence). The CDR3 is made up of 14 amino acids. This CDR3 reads CASSIGLGSYEQYF. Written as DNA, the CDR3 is TGTGCCAGTAGTATTGGGCTTGGCTCATACGAGCAGTACTTC.

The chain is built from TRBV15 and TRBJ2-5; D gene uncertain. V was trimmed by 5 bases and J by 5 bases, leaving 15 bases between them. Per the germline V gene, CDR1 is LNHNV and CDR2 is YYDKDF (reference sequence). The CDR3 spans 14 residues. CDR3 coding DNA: TGTGCCACCAGCGCGTCGGGTTCGAGGGAGACCCAGTACTTC. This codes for CATSASGSRETQYF.

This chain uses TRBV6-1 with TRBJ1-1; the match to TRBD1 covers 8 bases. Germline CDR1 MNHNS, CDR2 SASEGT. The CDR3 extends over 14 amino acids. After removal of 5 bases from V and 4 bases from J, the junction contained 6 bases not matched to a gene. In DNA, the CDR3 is TGTGCCAGCAGTTTCGGACAGGGATCCACTGAAGCTTTCTTT. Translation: CASSFGQGSTEAFF.

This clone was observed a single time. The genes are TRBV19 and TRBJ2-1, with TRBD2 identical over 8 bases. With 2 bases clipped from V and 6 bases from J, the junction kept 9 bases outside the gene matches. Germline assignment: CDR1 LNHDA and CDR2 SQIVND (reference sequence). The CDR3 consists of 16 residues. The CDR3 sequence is CASSIFGQRGSNEQFF. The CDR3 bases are TGTGCCAGTAGTATATTTGGCCAGCGGGGGAGCAATGAGCAGTTCTTC.

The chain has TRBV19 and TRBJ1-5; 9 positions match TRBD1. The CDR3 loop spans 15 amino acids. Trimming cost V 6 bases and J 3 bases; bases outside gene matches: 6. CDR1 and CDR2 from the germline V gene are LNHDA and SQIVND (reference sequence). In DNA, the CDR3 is TGTGCCAGTAGCCCGGACAGGGGCGTCAATCAGCCCCAGCATTTT. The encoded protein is CASSPDRGVNQPQHF.

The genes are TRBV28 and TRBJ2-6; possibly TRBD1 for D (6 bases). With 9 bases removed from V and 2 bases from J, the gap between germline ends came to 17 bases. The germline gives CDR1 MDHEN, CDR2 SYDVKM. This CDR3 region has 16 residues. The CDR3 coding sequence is TGTGCCAGTGGACAGACGCAGTCCCCTGGGGCCAACGTCCTGACTTTC. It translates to CASGQTQSPGANVLTF.

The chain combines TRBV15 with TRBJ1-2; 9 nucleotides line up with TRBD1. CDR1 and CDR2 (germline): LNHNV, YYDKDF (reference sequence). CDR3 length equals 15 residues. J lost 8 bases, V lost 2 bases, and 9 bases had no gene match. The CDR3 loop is CATSRTGDRVGGYTF. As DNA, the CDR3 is TGTGCCACCAGCAGAACCGGGGACAGGGTTGGCGGCTACACCTTC.

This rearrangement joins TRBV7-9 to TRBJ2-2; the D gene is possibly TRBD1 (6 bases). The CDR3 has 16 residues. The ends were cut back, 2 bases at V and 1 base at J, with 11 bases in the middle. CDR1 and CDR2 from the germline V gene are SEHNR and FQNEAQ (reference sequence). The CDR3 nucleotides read TGTGCCAGCAGCTTATTCGGGACAAAGAACACCGGGGAGCTGTTTTTT. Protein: CASSLFGTKNTGELFF.

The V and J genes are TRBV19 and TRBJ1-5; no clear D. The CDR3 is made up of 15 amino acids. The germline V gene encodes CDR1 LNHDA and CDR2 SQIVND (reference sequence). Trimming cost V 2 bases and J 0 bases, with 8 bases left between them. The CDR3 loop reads CASSITDYSNQPQHF. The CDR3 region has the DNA TGTGCCAGTAGTATAACAGATTATAGCAATCAGCCCCAGCATTTT.

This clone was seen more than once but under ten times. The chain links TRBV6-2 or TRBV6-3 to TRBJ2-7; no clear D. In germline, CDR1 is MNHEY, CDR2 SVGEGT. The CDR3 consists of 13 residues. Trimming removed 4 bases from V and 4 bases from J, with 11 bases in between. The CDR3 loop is CASSFSSAYEQYF. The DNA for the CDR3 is TGTGCCAGCAGTTTTAGCTCCGCTTACGAGCAGTACTTC.

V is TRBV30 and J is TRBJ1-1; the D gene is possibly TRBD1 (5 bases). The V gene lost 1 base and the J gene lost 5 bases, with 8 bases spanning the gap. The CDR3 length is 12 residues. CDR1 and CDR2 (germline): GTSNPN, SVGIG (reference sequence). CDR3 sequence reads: CAWSGGGTEAFF. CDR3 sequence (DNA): TGTGCCTGGAGTGGGGGGGGGACTGAAGCTTTCTTT.

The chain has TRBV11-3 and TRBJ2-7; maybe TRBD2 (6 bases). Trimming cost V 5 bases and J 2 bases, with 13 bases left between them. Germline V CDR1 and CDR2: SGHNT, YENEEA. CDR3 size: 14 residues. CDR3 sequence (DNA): TGTGCCAGCAGCCTGGGGACTGCAACCTACGAGCAGTACGTC. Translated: CASSLGTATYEQYV.

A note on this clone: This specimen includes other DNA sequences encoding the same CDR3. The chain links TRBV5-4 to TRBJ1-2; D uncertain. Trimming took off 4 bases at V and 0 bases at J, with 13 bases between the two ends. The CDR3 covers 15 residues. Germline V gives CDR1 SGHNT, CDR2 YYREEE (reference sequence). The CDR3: CASSREATANYGYTF. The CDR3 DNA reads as TGTGCCAGCAGCCGGGAAGCCACAGCTAACTATGGCTACACCTTC.

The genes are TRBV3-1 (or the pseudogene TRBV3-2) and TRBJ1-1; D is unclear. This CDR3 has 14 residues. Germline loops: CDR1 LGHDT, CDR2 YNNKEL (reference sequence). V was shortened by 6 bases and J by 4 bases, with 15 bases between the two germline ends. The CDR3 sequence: CASSLRGRGTEAFF. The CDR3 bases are TGTGCCAGCAGTCTCCGGGGTCGGGGCACTGAAGCTTTCTTT.

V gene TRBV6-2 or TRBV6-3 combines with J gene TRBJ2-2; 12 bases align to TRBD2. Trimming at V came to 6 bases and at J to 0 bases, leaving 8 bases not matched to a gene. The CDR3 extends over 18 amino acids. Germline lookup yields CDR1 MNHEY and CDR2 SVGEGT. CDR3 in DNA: TGTGCCAGCAGCCTTAGACTAGCGGGGGTCTCGAACACCGGGGAGCTGTTTTTT. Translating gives CASSLRLAGVSNTGELFF.

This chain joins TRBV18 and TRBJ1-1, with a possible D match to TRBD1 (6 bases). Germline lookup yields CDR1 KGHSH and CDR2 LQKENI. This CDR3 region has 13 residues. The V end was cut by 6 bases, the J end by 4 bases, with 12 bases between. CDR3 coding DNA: TGTGCCAGCTCCTGGGACAAGGCCACTGAAGCTTTCTTT. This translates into CASSWDKATEAFF.

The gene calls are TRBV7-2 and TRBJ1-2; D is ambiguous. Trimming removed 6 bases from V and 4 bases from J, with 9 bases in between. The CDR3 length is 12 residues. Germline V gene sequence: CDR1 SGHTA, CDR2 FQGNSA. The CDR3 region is CASSQDFYGYTF. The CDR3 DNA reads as TGTGCCAGCAGTCAGGATTTCTATGGCTACACCTTC.

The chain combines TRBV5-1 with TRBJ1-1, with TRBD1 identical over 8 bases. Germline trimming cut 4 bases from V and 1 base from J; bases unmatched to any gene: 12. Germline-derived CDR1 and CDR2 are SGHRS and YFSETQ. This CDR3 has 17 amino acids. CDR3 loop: CASSQTGARFSNTEAFF. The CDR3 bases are TGCGCCAGCAGCCAGACAGGGGCGAGGTTTTCGAACACTGAAGCTTTCTTT. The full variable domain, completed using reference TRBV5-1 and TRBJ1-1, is KAGVTQTPRYLIKTRGQQVTLSCSPISGHRSVSWYQQTPGQGLQFLFEYFSETQRNKGNFPGRFSGRQFSNSRSEMNVSTLELGDSALYLCASSQTGARFSNTEAFFGQGTRLTVV.

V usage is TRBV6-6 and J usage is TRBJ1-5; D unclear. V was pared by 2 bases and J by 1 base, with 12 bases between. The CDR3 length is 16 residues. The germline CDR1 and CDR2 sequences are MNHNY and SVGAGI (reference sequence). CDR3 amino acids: CASSYEAAESNQPQHF. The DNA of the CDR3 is TGTGCCAGCAGTTACGAGGCTGCAGAGAGCAATCAGCCCCAGCATTTT.